Listed below are T cell receptor beta chains from one sample, sequenced in a study of control samples from healthy donors and cancer patients. Here immunoSEQ multiplex PCR was the method, and the copy in TCRdb shows in-frame clones only, minus some. The data hold some 67,000 clones, with roughly 86% observed a single time. Sequenced input: PBMCs. The receptors derive from a man aged 55 to 70 with lung cancer. Each CDR3 is given with its conserved first and last residue.

CDR3aa: CASKELGQGREKLFF
v_gene: TRBV27

CDR3aa: CATGSRYNEQFF
v_gene: TRBV24-1

CDR3aa: CATSDLKGELFF
v_gene: TRBV24-1

CDR3aa: CAFLRFTEAFF
v_gene: TRBV2

CDR3aa: CASSEDATANQPQHF
v_gene: TRBV4-2

CDR3aa: CASSEGWETQYF
v_gene: TRBV5-4

CDR3aa: CASSKSSGYGYTF
v_gene: TRBV6-5

CDR3aa: CATFPEGDFYGYTF
v_gene: TRBV24-1

CDR3aa: CAWSVPRDRGGSNQPQHF
v_gene: TRBV30

CDR3aa: CASSLFPDGTEAFF
v_gene: TRBV7-2

CDR3aa: CASSQDLLASGGASDTQYF
v_gene: TRBV4-2

CDR3aa: CASSPTGRTDQPQHF
v_gene: TRBV7-2

CDR3aa: CASSSLYEPSYEQYF
v_gene: TRBV7-9

CDR3aa: CSASNSNQPQHF
v_gene: TRBV29-1

CDR3aa: CASRPGQGAGQPQHF
v_gene: TRBV5-1

CDR3aa: CASSLLPSTKPQHF
v_gene: TRBV27

CDR3aa: CASSLGITDTQYF
v_gene: TRBV5-1

CDR3aa: CASSLGLPGTDTQYF
v_gene: TRBV9

CDR3aa: CASSLGTEAFF
v_gene: TRBV5-8

CDR3aa: CASSSSGANQPQHF
v_gene: TRBV27

CDR3aa: CASSPLKRTGLGEQYF
v_gene: TRBV3-1/TRBV3-2

CDR3aa: CASSQDLGPREKLFF
v_gene: TRBV3-1/TRBV3-2

CDR3aa: CASRNTGSANQPQHF
v_gene: TRBV27

CDR3aa: CASSLNGGPYNEQFF
v_gene: TRBV5-1

CDR3aa: CATKPGQPPDEQFF
v_gene: TRBV19